This entry lists 10 T cell receptor beta chains sequenced from one sample in a study of blood T cell repertoires in COVID-19. Sequencing used immunoSEQ multiplex PCR; TCRdb keeps in-frame clones, though not all of them. Of 350,000 to 450,000 clones listed, 70% to 90% are singletons. What was sequenced was peripheral blood. These receptors came from a woman aged 40 to 50 with COVID-19, enrolled during active disease.

The rearrangement joins TRBV24-1 to TRBJ2-5; 10 bases match TRBD1. CDR1 KGHDR and CDR2 SFDVKD come from the germline V gene. The CDR3 sequence is 14 residues long. The trim removed 9 bases at V and 3 bases at J, leaving 6 bases unmatched. The CDR3 region is CATEGQGKEETQYF. In nucleotides, the CDR3 is TGTGCCACCGAGGGACAGGGGAAGGAAGAGACCCAGTACTTC.

The V and J genes are TRBV29-1 and TRBJ1-2; TRBD1 might be the D (5 bases). The CDR3 is 12 amino acids. Germline V gives CDR1 SQVTM, CDR2 ANQGSEA. Trimming removed 2 bases from V and 4 bases from J, with 8 bases in between. The CDR3 protein is CSVELGGYGYTF. The CDR3 nucleotides are TGCAGCGTTGAACTCGGGGGCTATGGCTACACCTTC.

J is TRBJ1-1 and V is TRBV29-1, with 7 bases identical to TRBD1. Germline V CDR1 and CDR2: SQVTM, ANQGSEA. There are 15 residues in the CDR3. The CDR3 sequence is CTAQRGQPSDTEAFF. CDR3 sequence (DNA): TGCACCGCCCAGAGGGGACAGCCATCCGACACTGAAGCTTTCTTT.

The V call is TRBV11-3, the J call TRBJ2-2, with a possible D match to TRBD1 (6 bases). CDR3 size: 13 residues. The V and J ends lost 5 bases and 5 bases respectively, with 9 bases between them. Germline CDR1 and CDR2: SGHNT and YENEEA. CDR3 coding DNA: TGTGCCAGCAGCGTGAGGGGGACCGGGGAGCTGTTTTTT. Translating gives CASSVRGTGELFF.

CDR3 nucleotides: TGTGCCAGCAGCCAAGACGTCAGGGTCTATGGCTACACCTTC. Translation gives CASSQDVRVYGYTF. V usage is TRBV3-1 (or the pseudogene TRBV3-2) and J usage is TRBJ1-2, with TRBD1 as a possible D gene (5 bases). Germline CDR1 LGHDT, CDR2 YNNKEL (reference sequence). V shed 0 bases and J shed 4 bases, with 9 bases lying between them. The CDR3 consists of 14 residues.

The genes are TRBV5-5 and TRBJ1-3, with D possibly being TRBD1 (6 bases). The CDR3 covers 18 residues. Trimming shortened V by 1 base and J by 0 bases, and 17 bases separated the two germline ends. CDR1 and CDR2 (germline): SGHKS, YYEKEE (reference sequence). The CDR3 spells CASSLRSRDTHSGNTIYF. CDR3 bases: TGTGCCAGCAGCTTGAGAAGCCGGGACACGCACTCTGGAAACACCATATATTTT.

This chain joins TRBV5-1 and TRBJ2-1; 12 nucleotides agree with TRBD2. The CDR3 covers 14 residues. CDR1 SGHRS and CDR2 YFSETQ come from the germline V gene. V was clipped by 3 bases and J by 9 bases; unmatched bases: 4. In DNA, the CDR3 is TGCGCCAGCAGCTGGACTAGCGGGAACGGTGAGCAGTTCTTC. Protein: CASSWTSGNGEQFF.

The chain uses TRBV6-5 and TRBJ2-7, with D perhaps TRBD2 (6 bases). The CDR3 length is 14 residues. The germline V gene encodes CDR1 MNHEY and CDR2 SVGAGI. The V end was cut by 4 bases, the J end by 2 bases, with 12 bases between. DNA for the CDR3: TGTGCCAGCAGTTCAGGGACTGCTCCCTACGAGCAGTACTTC. Its protein is CASSSGTAPYEQYF.

V gene TRBV19 combines with J gene TRBJ2-2; 8 positions match TRBD2. The J segment lost 9 bases and the V segment lost 6 bases, leaving 12 bases of the junction unmatched. CDR3 size: 15 residues. Germline CDR1 is LNHDA and CDR2 is SQIVND (reference sequence). Here the CDR3 DNA reads TGTGCCAGTAGGGAGCGGGAGTTGGCCCCCCGGGAGCTGTTTTTT. Translated, it gives CASRERELAPRELFF.

This clone appeared a single time. The chain couples TRBV19 to TRBJ1-1; TRBD1 matches at 9 bases. CDR1 LNHDA and CDR2 SQIVND come from the germline V gene (reference sequence). CDR3 size: 15 residues. V lost 6 bases, J lost 0 bases, and 5 bases stayed unmatched. CDR3 sequence (DNA): TGTGCCAGTAGGGACAGGGGCCTCATGAACACTGAAGCTTTCTTT. Amino acid sequence: CASRDRGLMNTEAFF.